Sequencing of this TCR beta chain was carried out in a study of shared clonotypes between healthy human individuals. Comment on this clone: Its cognate antigen is unknown.

Study-wide findings and caveats: Naive subsets usually exceeded memory subsets in estimated richness.

Here immunoSEQ multiplex PCR was the method, and the copy in TCRdb shows in-frame clones only, minus some. The sample consists of around 990,000 clones, approximately 80% of them appearing once. Sequenced sample: memory CD4+ T cells from PBMCs. Subset defined: CD45RA-negative fraction. This clonotype was sampled from a man aged 18 to 30 in good health. Some clones in this sample may be carry-over from other donors' samples.

The CDR3 loop reads CASSSLEDGQSRANVLTF. The CDR3 nucleotides read TGTGCCAGCAGTTCATTAGAAGATGGACAAAGTCGGGCCAACGTCCTGACTTTC. This chain links TRBV25-1 with TRBJ2-6; a possible D gene is TRBD1 (5 bases). CDR3 length equals 18 residues. The germline CDR1 and CDR2 sequences are MGHDK and SYGVNS. Trimming pared 5 bases from V and 5 bases from J, leaving 22 bases between.